This T cell receptor beta chain was found in a study of CD8+ T cells in alopecia areata. This clone was seen more than once but under ten times. Looked up from germline, CDR1 is MGHDK and CDR2 is SYGVNS. The CDR3 runs 13 residues. Trimming cost V 8 bases and J 0 bases, with 10 bases left between them. Samples from alopecia areata patients were lesional scalp punch biopsies and peripheral blood. RNA was extracted and reverse transcribed into cDNA as the sequencing template. Assay: immunoSEQ multiplex PCR; the TCRdb copy retains only in-frame clones and omits some. The table has 200,000 to 250,000 clones, about three fifths seen once.

The rearrangement uses TRBV25-1 and TRBJ1-1; D perhaps matches TRBD1 (5 bases). Material: CD4+ T cells sorted from blood, obtained at week 0. The TCR was taken from a human donor with alopecia areata. CDR3 sequence reads: CASATEMNTEAFF. The CDR3 DNA reads as TGTGCCAGCGCGACAGAAATGAACACTGAAGCTTTCTTT.